Reported below is one T cell receptor (beta chain). Its specificity is not known. The source of the sample is a study of OX40 agonist ivuxolimab in advanced cancers. Study summary: Patients were dosed intravenously with ivuxolimab at 0.01 to 10 mg/kg every 2 weeks. Among those treated, three patients had partial responses, one with hepatocellular carcinoma and two with cutaneous melanoma.

Broader study findings: The work left the antigen specificity of expanded peripheral T cells undetermined.

This table comes from immunoSEQ multiplex PCR, and its TCRdb copy is limited to in-frame clones, with some not included. The sample shows over 95,000 clones, 91% of them seen only once. This TCR derives from an adult with an advanced solid tumor such as melanoma, head and neck, liver or kidney cancer. The sequences come from CD4+ or CD8+ T cells sorted from blood, collected in a trial of the OX40 agonist ivuxolimab.

Here the CDR3 DNA reads TGTGCCAGCAGCTCGACTAGCGGGAGTGAGGAGACCCAGTACTTC. Its translation is CASSSTSGSEETQYF. The chain uses TRBV11-3 and TRBJ2-5; 12 positions match TRBD2. The germline CDR1 and CDR2 sequences are SGHNT and YENEEA. With V trimmed by 4 bases and J by 5 bases, 5 bases remained unmatched. The CDR3 extends over 15 amino acids.